This TCR beta chain was recorded in a study of radiotherapy plus CTLA-4 blockade in lung cancer. This CDR3 region has 15 residues. V was shortened by 0 bases and J by 14 bases, with 21 bases between the two germline ends. In germline, CDR1 is SGHRS, CDR2 YFSETQ. Some clones are missing from TCRdb's copy, which holds only in-frame ones; the method was immunoSEQ multiplex PCR. Here the sample spans tens of thousands of clones, 60% to 75% being singletons. The chain recombines TRBV5-1 with TRBJ2-1; no firm D call. This sample comprised peripheral blood, obtained from a patient treated with radiotherapy plus ipilimumab. The receptor was isolated from a human donor with non-small cell lung cancer who had stable disease on radiotherapy plus ipilimumab. In DNA, the CDR3 is TGCGCCAGCAGCTTGGCTCCTAATAGTGGCAATAGTGAGTTCTTC. Encoded protein: CASSLAPNSGNSEFF. The variable domain in full, with the rest retrieved from reference TRBV5-1 and TRBJ2-1, is KAGVTQTPRYLIKTRGQQVTLSCSPISGHRSVSWYQQTPGQGLQFLFEYFSETQRNKGNFPGRFSGRQFSNSRSEMNVSTLELGDSALYLCASSLAPNSGNSEFFGPGTRLTVL.